This T cell receptor beta chain was sequenced during a study of OX40 agonist ivuxolimab in advanced cancers. Study overall: Ivuxolimab, an agonist antibody against OX40 (CD134), was given to patients.

The germline V gene encodes CDR1 MDHEN and CDR2 SYDVKM. CDR3 size: 15 residues. Trimming stripped 6 bases from V and 0 bases from J, with 12 bases between. Some clones are missing from TCRdb's copy, which holds only in-frame ones; the method was immunoSEQ multiplex PCR. The sample consists of 72,000 or so clones, approximately 89% of them appearing once. This sequence joins TRBV28 and TRBJ1-5, with unresolved D. The sample in question was CD4+ or CD8+ T cells sorted from blood, obtained in a trial of the OX40 agonist ivuxolimab. The origin of this receptor is an adult with an advanced solid tumor such as melanoma, head and neck, liver or kidney cancer. As DNA, the CDR3 is TGTGCCAGCAGCTATGACTCCTCTAGCAATCAGCCCCAGCATTTT. It codes for CASSYDSSSNQPQHF.